These 6 T cell receptor beta chains share one sample of origin, sequenced in a study of blood T cell repertoires in COVID-19. Generated by immunoSEQ multiplex PCR, the TCRdb table keeps only in-frame clones and is missing some. The sample shows fewer than 250,000 clones, 83% of them seen only once. Material for sequencing was peripheral blood. The receptor set was obtained from a human donor in a cohort sampled during active COVID-19.

The chain employs TRBV6-4 and TRBJ2-3; 7 positions agree with TRBD2. There are 15 residues in the CDR3. From germline, CDR1 is MRHNA and CDR2 SNTAGT. V shed 3 bases, J shed 0 bases, and the junction held 3 bases outside the gene matches. Written as DNA, the CDR3 is TGTGCCAGCAGTGAAGCGGGGCAAAGCACAGATACGCAGTATTTT. This sequence encodes CASSEAGQSTDTQYF.

The chain carries TRBV6-5 and TRBJ1-3, with a weak D call TRBD1 (5 bases). CDR1 MNHEY and CDR2 SVGAGI come from the germline V gene. V was shortened by 7 bases and J by 0 bases, with 10 bases between the two germline ends. This CDR3 comprises 14 residues. CDR3 nucleotides: TGTGCCAGCAAACAGGTCCTCTCTGGAAACACCATATATTTT. As protein: CASKQVLSGNTIYF.

This chain links TRBV6-6 with TRBJ2-7, with 10 bases aligning to TRBD1. The CDR3 sequence is 15 residues long. Germline V lookup: CDR1 MNHNY, CDR2 SVGAGI (reference sequence). The trim removed 10 bases at V and 5 bases at J, leaving 14 bases unmatched. CDR3 region: CATRLSGTGDDEQYF. CDR3 DNA: TGTGCCACACGCCTGTCCGGGACAGGGGACGACGAGCAGTACTTC.

The chain carries TRBV7-2 and TRBJ2-3; unclear D gene. V was pared by 4 bases and J by 0 bases, with 14 bases between. There are 16 residues in the CDR3. Germline V gene sequence: CDR1 SGHTA, CDR2 FQGNSA. The DNA for the CDR3 is TGTGCCAGCAGCTCCCCCCCAGACACCAGCACAGATACGCAGTATTTT. Translating gives CASSSPPDTSTDTQYF. Together with reference TRBV7-2 and TRBJ2-3, the CDR3 gives the full variable domain: GAGVSQSPSNKVTEKGKDVELRCDPISGHTALYWYRQSLGQGLEFLIYFQGNSAPDKSGLPSDRFSAERTGGSVSTLTIQRTQQEDSAVYLCASSSPPDTSTDTQYFGPGTRLTVL.

This clone was detected only once. V usage is TRBV19 and J usage is TRBJ2-3, with D possibly matching TRBD2 (6 bases). V gave up 1 base and J gave up 4 bases, with 6 bases separating them. CDR1 and CDR2 from the germline V gene are LNHDA and SQIVND (reference sequence). This CDR3 has 13 amino acids. The CDR3 sequence: CASSIAGADTQYF. DNA of the CDR3: TGTGCCAGTAGTATAGCGGGAGCAGATACGCAGTATTTT.

This chain joins TRBV3-1 (or the pseudogene TRBV3-2) and TRBJ2-2; 14 positions match TRBD2. Per germline, CDR1 LGHDT and CDR2 YNNKEL (reference sequence). The CDR3 length is 17 residues. With V trimmed by 3 bases and J by 5 bases, 5 bases remained unmatched. The CDR3 sequence: CASSQGLAGVVTGELFF. CDR3 in DNA: TGTGCCAGCAGCCAGGGACTAGCGGGAGTGGTGACCGGGGAGCTGTTTTTT.